These T cell receptor beta chains were read from a single sample in a study of beta chain features in type 1 diabetes. Assay: immunoSEQ multiplex PCR; the TCRdb copy retains only in-frame clones and omits some. The data hold under 300,000 clones, with around 20% observed a single time. Sequencing used naive CD4+ T cells from blood. Receptor source: a woman in her thirties or forties with type 1 diabetes. Both conserved end residues are trimmed from each CDR3.

CDR3	length	V	J
ASSFDDRNYGYT	12	TRBV5-1	TRBJ1-2
ASSPNRGTNTGELF	14	TRBV28	TRBJ2-2
ASSPTMTGGNQPQH	14	TRBV18	TRBJ1-5
ASSADTDTQY	10	TRBV9	TRBJ2-3
ASSVHSDNEQF	11	TRBV9	TRBJ2-1
ASSTDRGGRNTEAF	14	TRBV5-1	TRBJ1-1
ASSQDRQGGQPQH	13	TRBV4-1	TRBJ1-5
ATSAHPPNTEAF	12	TRBV15	TRBJ1-1
ASSYTANTGELF	12	TRBV6-5	TRBJ2-2
ASSLQKNYGYT	11	TRBV28	TRBJ1-2
ASSTDRVQETQY	12	TRBV5-4	TRBJ2-5
ASSTGQEGIDYEQY	14	TRBV5-1	TRBJ2-7
ASSILADNEQF	11	TRBV9	TRBJ2-1
ARNRGARGI	9	TRBV23-1	TRBJ2-1
ATSRGTGFGGYT	12	TRBV15	TRBJ1-2
ASSYTGAGNQPQH	13	TRBV5-1	TRBJ1-5
ASSMGVGQSYEQY	13	TRBV19	TRBJ2-7
ASSLTSSDEQF	11	TRBV7-3	TRBJ2-1
SVGASGTSGNTGELF	15	TRBV29-1	TRBJ2-2
ASSYSADRAHEQY	13	TRBV6-5	TRBJ2-7
SVGPEQAF	8	TRBV29-1	TRBJ1-1
ASSLGGGTDTQY	12	TRBV28	TRBJ2-3
APESTGELF	9	TRBV5-1	TRBJ2-2
AWNPGQVGETQY	12	TRBV30	TRBJ2-5
ASSLWRSTDTQY	12	TRBV7-8	TRBJ2-3
ASSDTGTSGYNEQF	14	TRBV7-2	TRBJ2-1
ASRSGGPYEQY	11	TRBV6-5	TRBJ2-7
ASSLVASGGPYSYNEQF	17	TRBV5-1	TRBJ2-1
ASSLVAGSTDTQY	13	TRBV7-9	TRBJ2-3
ASSPLQRDTGELF	13	TRBV2	TRBJ2-2
ASSESAGRGTEAF	13	TRBV25-1	TRBJ1-1
ASSEYTGWDQPQH	13	TRBV18	TRBJ1-5
ATSRPYGRGSSGANVLT	17	TRBV15	TRBJ2-6
ASSLPGVTGELF	12	TRBV7-3	TRBJ2-2
ASSPRQGPYEQY	12	TRBV4-1	TRBJ2-7
ASSFSYTGGNQPQH	14	TRBV28	TRBJ1-5